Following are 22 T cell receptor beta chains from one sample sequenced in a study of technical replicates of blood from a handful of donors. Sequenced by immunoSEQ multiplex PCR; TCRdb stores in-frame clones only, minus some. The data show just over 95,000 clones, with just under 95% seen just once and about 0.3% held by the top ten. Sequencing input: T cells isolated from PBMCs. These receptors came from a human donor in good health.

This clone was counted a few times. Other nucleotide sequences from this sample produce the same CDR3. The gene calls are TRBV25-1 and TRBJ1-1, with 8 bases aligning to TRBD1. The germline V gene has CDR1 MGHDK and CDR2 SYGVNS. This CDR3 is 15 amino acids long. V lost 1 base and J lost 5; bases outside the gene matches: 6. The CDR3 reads CASSEWGRGRTEAFF. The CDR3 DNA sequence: TGTGCCAGCAGTGAATGGGGCAGGGGGCGAACTGAAGCTTTCTTT.

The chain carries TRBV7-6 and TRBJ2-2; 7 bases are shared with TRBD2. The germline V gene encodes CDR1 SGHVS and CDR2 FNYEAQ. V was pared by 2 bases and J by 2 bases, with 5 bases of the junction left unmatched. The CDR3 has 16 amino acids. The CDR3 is CASSLWGGLNTGELFF. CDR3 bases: TGTGCCAGCAGCTTATGGGGGGGTCTAAACACCGGGGAGCTGTTTTTT.

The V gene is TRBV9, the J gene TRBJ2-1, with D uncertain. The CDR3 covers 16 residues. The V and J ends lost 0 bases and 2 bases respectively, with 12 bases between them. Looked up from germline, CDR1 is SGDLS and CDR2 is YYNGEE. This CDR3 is CASSVGSRAPYNEQFF. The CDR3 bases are TGTGCCAGCAGCGTAGGGTCCCGAGCCCCCTACAATGAGCAGTTCTTC.

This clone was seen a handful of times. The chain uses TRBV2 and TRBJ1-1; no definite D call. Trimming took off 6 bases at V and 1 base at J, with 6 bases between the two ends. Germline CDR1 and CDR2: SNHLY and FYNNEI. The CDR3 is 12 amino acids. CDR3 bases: TGTGCCAGCAGCGTTCGGAACACTGAAGCTTTCTTT. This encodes CASSVRNTEAFF.

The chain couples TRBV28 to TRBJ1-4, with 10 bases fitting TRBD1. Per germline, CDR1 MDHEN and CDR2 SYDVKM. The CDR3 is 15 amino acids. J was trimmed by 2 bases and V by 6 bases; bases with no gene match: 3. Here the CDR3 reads CASSLGQGTNEKLFF. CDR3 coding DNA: TGTGCCAGCAGCTTGGGACAGGGGACTAATGAAAAACTGTTTTTT.

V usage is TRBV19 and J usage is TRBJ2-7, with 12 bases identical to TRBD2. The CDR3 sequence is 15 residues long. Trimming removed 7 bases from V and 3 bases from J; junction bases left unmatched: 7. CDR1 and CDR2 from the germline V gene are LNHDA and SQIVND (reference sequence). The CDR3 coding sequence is TGTGCCAGTACCCGGACTAGCGGGGACCTCTACGAGCAGTACTTC. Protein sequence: CASTRTSGDLYEQYF.

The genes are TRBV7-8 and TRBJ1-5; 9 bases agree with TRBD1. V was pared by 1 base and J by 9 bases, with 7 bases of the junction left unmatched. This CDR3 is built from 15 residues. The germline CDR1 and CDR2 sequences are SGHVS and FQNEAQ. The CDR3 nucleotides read TGTGCCAGCAGCTTAGGCCGGGACAGGGAGAGGCCCCAGCATTTT. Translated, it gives CASSLGRDRERPQHF.

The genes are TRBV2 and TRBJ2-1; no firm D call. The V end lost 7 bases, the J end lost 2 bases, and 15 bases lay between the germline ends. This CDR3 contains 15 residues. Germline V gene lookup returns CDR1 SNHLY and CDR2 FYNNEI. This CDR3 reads CASTKTPQTYNEQFF. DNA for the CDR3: TGTGCCAGCACTAAGACTCCCCAAACCTACAATGAGCAGTTCTTC. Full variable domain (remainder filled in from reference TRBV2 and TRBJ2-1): EPEVTQTPSHQVTQMGQEVILRCVPISNHLYFYWYRQILGQKVEFLVSFYNNEISEKSEIFDDQFSVERPDGSNFTLKIRSTKLEDSAMYFCASTKTPQTYNEQFFGPGTRLTVL.

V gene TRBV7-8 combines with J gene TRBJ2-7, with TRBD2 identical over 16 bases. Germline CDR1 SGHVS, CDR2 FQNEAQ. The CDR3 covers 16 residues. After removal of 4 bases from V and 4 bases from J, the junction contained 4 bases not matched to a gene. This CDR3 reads CASSWGLAGGPYEQYF. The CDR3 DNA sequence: TGTGCCAGCAGCTGGGGACTAGCGGGAGGGCCATACGAGCAGTACTTC.

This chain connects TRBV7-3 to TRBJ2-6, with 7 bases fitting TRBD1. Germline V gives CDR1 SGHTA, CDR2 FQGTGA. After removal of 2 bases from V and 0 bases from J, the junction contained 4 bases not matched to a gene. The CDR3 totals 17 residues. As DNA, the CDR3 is TGTGCCAGCAGCTTATGGCCAGGGGGCTCTGGGGCCAACGTCCTGACTTTC. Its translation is CASSLWPGGSGANVLTF.

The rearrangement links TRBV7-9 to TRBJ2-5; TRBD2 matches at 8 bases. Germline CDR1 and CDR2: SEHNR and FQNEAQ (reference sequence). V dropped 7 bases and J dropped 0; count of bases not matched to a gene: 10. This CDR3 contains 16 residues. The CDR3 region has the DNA TGTGCCAGCAATTTGGGGGTAGCGGGGAACCAAGAGACCCAGTACTTC. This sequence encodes CASNLGVAGNQETQYF.

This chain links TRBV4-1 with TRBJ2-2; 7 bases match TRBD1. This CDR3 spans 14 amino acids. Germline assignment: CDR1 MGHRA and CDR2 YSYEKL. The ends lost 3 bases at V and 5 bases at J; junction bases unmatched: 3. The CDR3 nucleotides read TGCGCCAGCAGCCAGGGGACAGAGACCGGGGAGCTGTTTTTT. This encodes CASSQGTETGELFF.

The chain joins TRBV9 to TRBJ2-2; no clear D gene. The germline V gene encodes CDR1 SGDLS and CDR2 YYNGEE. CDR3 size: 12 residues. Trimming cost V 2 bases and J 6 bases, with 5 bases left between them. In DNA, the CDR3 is TGTGCCAGCAGCGTCTTTTCCGGGGAGCTGTTTTTT. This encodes CASSVFSGELFF.

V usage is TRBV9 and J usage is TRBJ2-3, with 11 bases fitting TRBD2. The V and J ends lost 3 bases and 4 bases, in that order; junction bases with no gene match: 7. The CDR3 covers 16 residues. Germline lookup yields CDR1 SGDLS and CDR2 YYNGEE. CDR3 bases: TGTGCCAGCAGCGCCAACCTAGCGGGAGGTCCAGATACGCAGTATTTT. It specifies CASSANLAGGPDTQYF.

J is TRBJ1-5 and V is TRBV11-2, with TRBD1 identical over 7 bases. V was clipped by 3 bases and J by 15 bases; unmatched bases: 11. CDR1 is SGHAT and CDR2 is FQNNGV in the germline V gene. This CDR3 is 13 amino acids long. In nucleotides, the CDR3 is TGTGCCAGCAGCTTCACCTCGACAGGGATCCCGCATTTT. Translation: CASSFTSTGIPHF.

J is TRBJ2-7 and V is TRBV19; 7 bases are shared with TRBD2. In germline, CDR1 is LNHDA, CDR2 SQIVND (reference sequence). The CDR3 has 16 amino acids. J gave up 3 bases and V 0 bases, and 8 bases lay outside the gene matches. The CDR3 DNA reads TGTGCCAGTAGTATAGACGAGCTAGCGGAACTCTACGAGCAGTACTTC. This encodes CASSIDELAELYEQYF.

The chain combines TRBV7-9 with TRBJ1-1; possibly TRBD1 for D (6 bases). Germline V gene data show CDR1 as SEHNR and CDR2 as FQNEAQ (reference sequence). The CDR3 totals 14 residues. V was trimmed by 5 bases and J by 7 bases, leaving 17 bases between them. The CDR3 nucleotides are TGTGCCAGCAGCCTAGGGGTGGGGGCGAATGAAGCTTTCTTT. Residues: CASSLGVGANEAFF.

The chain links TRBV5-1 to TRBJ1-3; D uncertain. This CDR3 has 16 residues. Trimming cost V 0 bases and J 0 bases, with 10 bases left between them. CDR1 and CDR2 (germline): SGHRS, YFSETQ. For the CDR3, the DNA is TGCGCCAGCAGCTTGGAGGCAAGCGGCTCTGGAAACACCATATATTTT. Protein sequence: CASSLEASGSGNTIYF.

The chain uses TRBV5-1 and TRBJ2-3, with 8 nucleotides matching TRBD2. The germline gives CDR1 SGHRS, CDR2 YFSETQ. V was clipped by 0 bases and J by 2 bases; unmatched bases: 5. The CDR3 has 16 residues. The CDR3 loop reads CASSLEGSGTTDTQYF. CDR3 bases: TGCGCCAGCAGCTTGGAGGGTAGCGGGACCACAGATACGCAGTATTTT. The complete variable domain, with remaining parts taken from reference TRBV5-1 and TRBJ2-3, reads KAGVTQTPRYLIKTRGQQVTLSCSPISGHRSVSWYQQTPGQGLQFLFEYFSETQRNKGNFPGRFSGRQFSNSRSEMNVSTLELGDSALYLCASSLEGSGTTDTQYFGPGTRLTVL.

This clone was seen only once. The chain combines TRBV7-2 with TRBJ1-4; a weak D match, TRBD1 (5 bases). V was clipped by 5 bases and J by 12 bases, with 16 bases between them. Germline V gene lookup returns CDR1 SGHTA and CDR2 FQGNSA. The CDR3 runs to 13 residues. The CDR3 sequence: CASSPSDGAELFF. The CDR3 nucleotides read TGTGCCAGCAGCCCTTCTGATGGGGCCGAACTGTTTTTT.

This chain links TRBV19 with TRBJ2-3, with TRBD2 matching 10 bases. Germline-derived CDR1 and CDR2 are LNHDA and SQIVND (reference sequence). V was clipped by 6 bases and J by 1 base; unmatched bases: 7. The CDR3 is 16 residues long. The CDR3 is CASRRLGTSGTDTQYF. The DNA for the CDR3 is TGTGCCAGTAGGAGACTCGGGACTAGCGGCACAGATACGCAGTATTTT.

The CDR3 DNA reads TGTGCCAGTAGTATACGCGGGTCATTTCGGGACAGTAAGAACACCGGGGAGCTGTTTTTT. Residues: CASSIRGSFRDSKNTGELFF. The chain employs TRBV19 and TRBJ2-2, with TRBD1 matching over 7 bases. Germline V gene sequence: CDR1 LNHDA, CDR2 SQIVND (reference sequence). The length of the CDR3 is 20 residues. Germline trimming cut 2 bases from V and 1 base from J; bases unmatched to any gene: 16.